This TCR beta chain came from a study of blood T cell repertoires in COVID-19. Study background: The United States, Italy and Spain were the sources of the acute and convalescent COVID-19 samples. The analysed material was cDNA or gDNA that came from T cells, B-cell-depleted T cells, or PBMCs.

As originally analysed: Amplification of reference gene primers was used by the study to estimate nucleated cell counts. The method was immunoSEQ multiplex PCR; TCRdb's version includes in-frame clones alone and lacks a portion of them. That table is the source of V, J and clone size, and D and trimming were worked out from the DNA. The sample records 200,000 to 250,000 clones, roughly 86% being singletons. This CDR3 spans 18 amino acids. V lost 8 bases and J lost 4; bases outside the gene matches: 19. Germline CDR1 reads SNHLY; CDR2 reads FYNNEI. Seattle enrolled patients during active infection and tracked them longitudinally.

The V call is TRBV2, the J call TRBJ2-3; 9 nucleotides line up with TRBD2. The material sequenced was peripheral blood. The TCR originated in a woman aged 50 to 60 with COVID-19, enrolled during active disease. The CDR3 DNA is TGTGCCAGCGGCTCGGGAAGGGAGTTAGCGGGAGTTTCAGATACGCAGTATTTT. Translating it yields CASGSGRELAGVSDTQYF.